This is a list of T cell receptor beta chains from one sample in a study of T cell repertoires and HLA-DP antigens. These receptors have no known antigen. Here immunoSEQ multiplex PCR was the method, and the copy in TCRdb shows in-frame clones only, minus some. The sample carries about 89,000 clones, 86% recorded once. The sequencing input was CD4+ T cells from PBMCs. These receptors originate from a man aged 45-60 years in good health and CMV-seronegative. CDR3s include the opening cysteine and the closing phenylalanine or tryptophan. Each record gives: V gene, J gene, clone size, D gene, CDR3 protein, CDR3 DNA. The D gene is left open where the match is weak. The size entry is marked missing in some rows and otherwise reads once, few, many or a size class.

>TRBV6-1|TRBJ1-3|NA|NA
CASSVSSGLSGNTIYF
TGTGCCAGCAGTGTATCCTCAGGCTTATCTGGAAACACCATATATTTT
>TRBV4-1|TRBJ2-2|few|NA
CASSPPVLGSGELFF
TGCGCCAGCAGCCCACCCGTACTAGGTTCCGGGGAGCTGTTTTTT
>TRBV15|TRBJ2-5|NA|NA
CATSRDIQETQYF
TGTGCCACCAGCAGAGACATACAAGAGACCCAGTACTTC
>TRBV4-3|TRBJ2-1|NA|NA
CASSGRGYNEQFF
TGCGCCAGCAGCGGGAGAGGGTACAATGAGCAGTTCTTC
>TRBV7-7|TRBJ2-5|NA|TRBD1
CASSSQPTGVGETQYF
TGTGCTAGCAGCTCGCAACCCACAGGGGTCGGAGAGACCCAGTACTTC
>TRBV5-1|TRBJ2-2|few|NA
CASSLRSHSELNTGELFF
TGCGCCAGCAGCTTGAGGTCTCACTCCGAACTGAACACCGGGGAGCTGTTTTTT
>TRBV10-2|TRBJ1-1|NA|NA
CASSTMNTEAFF
TGCGCCAGCAGTACAATGAACACTGAAGCTTTCTTT
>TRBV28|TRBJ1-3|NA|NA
CASSISVGGRRNTIYF
TGTGCCAGCAGTATCTCCGTGGGGGGTCGTAGAAACACCATATATTTT
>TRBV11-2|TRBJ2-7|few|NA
CASSLEGAPWSGQYF
TGTGCCAGCAGCTTAGAGGGGGCCCCTTGGTCCGGGCAGTACTTC
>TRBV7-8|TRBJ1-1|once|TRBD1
CASSLVQGSTEAFF
TGTGCCAGCAGCTTAGTACAGGGGAGTACTGAAGCTTTCTTT
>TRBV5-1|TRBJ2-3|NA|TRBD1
CASRGGQGLTRTDTQYF
TGCGCCAGCAGAGGAGGACAGGGCCTTACACGCACAGATACGCAGTATTTT
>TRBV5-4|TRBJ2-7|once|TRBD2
CASSLGPSGTSYEQYF
TGTGCCAGCAGCTTGGGGCCTAGCGGCACCTCCTACGAGCAGTACTTC
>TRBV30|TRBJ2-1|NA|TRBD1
CAWSVLGTGGNEQFF
TGTGCCTGGAGTGTACTTGGGACAGGGGGTAATGAGCAGTTCTTC
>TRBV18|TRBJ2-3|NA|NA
CASSPPRTDTQYF
TGTGCCAGCTCACCACCCCGCACAGATACGCAGTATTTT
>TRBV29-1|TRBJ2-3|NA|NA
CSVEDPGLKTQYF
TGCAGCGTTGAAGATCCTGGCCTCAAGACGCAGTATTTT
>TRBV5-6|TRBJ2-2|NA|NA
CASSLQGVAGELFF
TGTGCCAGCAGCTTGCAGGGAGTAGCCGGGGAGCTGTTTTTT
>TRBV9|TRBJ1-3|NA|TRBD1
CASSTDRGISGNTIYF
TGTGCCAGCAGCACGGACAGGGGGATCTCTGGAAACACCATATATTTT
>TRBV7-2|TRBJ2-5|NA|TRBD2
CASSLALAGGQETQYF
TGTGCCAGCAGCTTAGCACTAGCGGGGGGCCAAGAGACCCAGTACTTC
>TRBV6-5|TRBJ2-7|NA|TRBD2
CASIHSGGRAEYF
TGTGCCAGCATACACTCCGGCGGGAGGGCCGAGTACTTC
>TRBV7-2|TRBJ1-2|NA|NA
CASSYGRNYGYTF
TGTGCCAGCAGCTACGGACGGAACTATGGCTACACCTTC
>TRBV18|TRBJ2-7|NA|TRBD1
CASSPGTVSYEQYF
TGTGCCAGCTCACCTGGGACAGTATCCTACGAGCAGTACTTC
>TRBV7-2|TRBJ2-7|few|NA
CASSSVEEGIYEQYF
TGTGCCAGCAGCTCGGTGGAGGAGGGGATCTACGAGCAGTACTTC
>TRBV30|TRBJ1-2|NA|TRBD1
CAWSSPGQGDYGYTF
TGTGCCTGGAGTTCTCCCGGACAGGGGGACTATGGCTACACCTTC
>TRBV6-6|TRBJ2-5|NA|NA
CASRNPPQETQYF
TGTGCCAGCAGGAACCCTCCCCAGGAGACCCAGTACTTC
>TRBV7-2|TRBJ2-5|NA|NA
CASSPRGGETQYF
TGTGCCAGCAGCCCCAGGGGTGGAGAGACCCAGTACTTC
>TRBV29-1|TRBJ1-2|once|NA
CSVERGAANYGYTF
TGCAGCGTTGAAAGGGGCGCAGCTAACTATGGCTACACCTTC
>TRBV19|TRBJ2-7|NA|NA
CASREVSSYEQYF
TGTGCCAGTAGGGAGGTTAGCTCCTACGAGCAGTACTTC
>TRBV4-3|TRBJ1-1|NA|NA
CASKQGGNTNTEAFF
TGCGCCAGCAAACAGGGCGGAAATACTAACACTGAAGCTTTCTTT
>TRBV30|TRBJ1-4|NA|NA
CAWSRTGNEKLFF
TGTGCCTGGTCCCGAACGGGTAATGAAAAACTGTTTTTT
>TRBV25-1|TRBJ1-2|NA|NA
CASSEGVYGYTF
TGTGCCAGCAGTGAGGGGGTATATGGCTACACCTTC
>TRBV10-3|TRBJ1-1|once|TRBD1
CAISATGGEIEAFF
TGTGCCATCAGTGCAACAGGGGGGGAGATTGAAGCTTTCTTT
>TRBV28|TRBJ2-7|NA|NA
CASSLIPGKPNSYEQYF
TGTGCCAGCAGTTTGATACCGGGGAAACCTAACTCCTACGAGCAGTACTTC
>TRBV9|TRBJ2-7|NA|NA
CASSGGHGSYEQYF
TGTGCCAGCAGCGGAGGACATGGCTCCTACGAGCAGTACTTC
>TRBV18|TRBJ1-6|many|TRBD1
CASSRDRGESPLHF
TGTGCCAGCTCACGGGACAGGGGAGAATCACCCCTCCACTTT
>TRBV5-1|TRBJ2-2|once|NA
CASSLGQGGNGELFF
TGCGCCAGCAGCTTGGGACAGGGAGGTAACGGGGAGCTGTTTTTT
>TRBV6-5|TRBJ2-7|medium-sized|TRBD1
CASSYSITGVTYEQYF
TGTGCCAGCAGTTACTCGATTACAGGGGTAACCTACGAGCAGTACTTC
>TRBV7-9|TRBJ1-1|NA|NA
CASSLMGLNTEAFF
TGTGCCAGCAGTTTAATGGGCTTGAACACTGAAGCTTTCTTT
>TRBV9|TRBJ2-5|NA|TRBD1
CASSSQGQGSETQYF
TGTGCCAGCAGCTCCCAGGGACAGGGCTCAGAGACCCAGTACTTC
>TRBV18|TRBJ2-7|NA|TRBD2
CASSPWTSGVVYEQYF
TGTGCCAGCTCACCATGGACTAGCGGGGTCGTCTACGAGCAGTACTTC
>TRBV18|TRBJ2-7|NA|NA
CASSSWETSYEQYF
TGTGCCAGCTCATCATGGGAGACCTCCTACGAGCAGTACTTC
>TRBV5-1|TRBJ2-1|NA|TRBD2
CASSLGLAAQRNEQFF
TGCGCCAGCAGCCTTGGACTAGCGGCCCAGAGGAATGAGCAGTTCTTC
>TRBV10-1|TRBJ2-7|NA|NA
CASSESTVKDLRNF
TGCGCCAGCAGTGAGTCGACGGTCAAGGACCTCCGGAACTTC
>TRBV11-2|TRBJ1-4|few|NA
CASSLDPRKATIF
TGTGCCAGCAGCTTAGATCCAAGGAAAGCCACAATTTTT
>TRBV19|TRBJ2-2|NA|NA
CASSMRWATGELFF
TGTGCCAGTAGTATGAGATGGGCCACCGGGGAGCTGTTTTTT
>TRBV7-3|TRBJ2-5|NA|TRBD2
CASSPAGGGGQETQYF
TGTGCCAGCAGCCCCGCGGGTGGCGGGGGCCAAGAGACCCAGTACTTC
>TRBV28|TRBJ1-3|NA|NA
CASTGGSGNTIYF
TGTGCCAGCACGGGGGGCTCTGGAAACACCATATATTTT
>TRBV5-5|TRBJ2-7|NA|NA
CASSPSGSTYEQYF
TGTGCCAGCAGCCCCTCAGGGAGCACCTACGAGCAGTACTTC
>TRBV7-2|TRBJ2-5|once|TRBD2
CASSPGLAGVETQYF
TGTGCCAGCAGCCCAGGACTAGCGGGGGTGGAGACCCAGTACTTC
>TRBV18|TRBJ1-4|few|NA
CASSPRNEKLFF
TGTGCCAGCTCACCCCGGAATGAAAAACTGTTTTTT
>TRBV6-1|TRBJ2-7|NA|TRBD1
CASSNRDRSSYEQYF
TGTGCCAGCAGTAACCGGGACAGGAGCTCCTACGAGCAGTACTTC
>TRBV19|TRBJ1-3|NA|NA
CASSIRGVSDSGNTIYF
TGTGCCAGTAGTATAAGAGGTGTGTCAGACTCTGGGAACACCATATATTTT
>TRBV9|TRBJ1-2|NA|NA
CASSARPGGYGYTF
TGTGCCAGCAGCGCCAGACCCGGTGGCTATGGCTACACCTTC